A single sample gave rise to the 30 T cell receptor beta chains below, sequenced in a study of blood T cells in healthy people across ages. A second PCR of 7 to 11 cycles used a sample-barcoded 5' primer and a J-beta primer mix. TCRdb ran MiXCR on the 5' RACE reads and lists one entry per CDR3 protein. The sample yields 1,300,000 or so distinct CDR3 sequences, approximately 59% seen once. What was sequenced was blood. These receptors all stem from a young man in good health.

This clonotype was seen only once. The rearrangement uses TRBV6-5 and TRBJ2-6; no definite D call. The germline CDR1 and CDR2 sequences are MNHEY and SVGAGI. Trimming cost V 1 base and J 3 bases, with 10 bases left between them. The CDR3 has 16 amino acids. CDR3 amino acids: CASSYFKENGANVLTF. Here the CDR3 DNA reads TGTGCCAGCAGTTACTTCAAAGAGAATGGGGCCAACGTCCTGACTTTC.

Here the CDR3 DNA reads TGCAGCGTTACCCCTTTTGCGGGACTGACCTACGAGCAGTACTTC. Protein sequence: CSVTPFAGLTYEQYF. V is TRBV29-1 and J is TRBJ2-7, with D tentatively TRBD2 (6 bases). This CDR3 contains 15 residues. V lost 5 bases and J 2 bases, leaving 19 bases between the germline ends. Germline CDR1 is SQVTM and CDR2 is ANQGSEA.

V gene TRBV28 combines with J gene TRBJ1-2; D call uncertain. Trimming removed 7 bases at V and 4 bases at J, with 13 bases between. This CDR3 region has 13 residues. Germline CDR1 and CDR2: MDHEN and SYDVKM. CDR3 sequence: CASIRKWGYGYTF. CDR3 sequence (DNA): TGTGCCAGCATCAGGAAATGGGGCTATGGCTACACCTTC.

V gene TRBV4-1 combines with J gene TRBJ1-1; D is unresolved. The germline CDR1 and CDR2 sequences are MGHRA and YSYEKL. The CDR3 is 11 residues long. Trimming left V 8 bases short and J 6 bases short, with 10 bases between. CDR3 amino acids: CASAVGAEAFF. CDR3 coding DNA: TGCGCCAGCGCCGTAGGCGCTGAAGCTTTCTTT.

As concerns this clonotype: One end of the junction fails to match germline, which may point to a read error. This sequence joins TRBV12-3 or TRBV12-4 and TRBJ2-1; TRBD1 matches 7 bases. CDR3 length: 15 amino acids. The CDR3 reads CASSLLRQGVNGQFF. The CDR3 region has the DNA TGTGCCAGCAGTTTACTCAGACAGGGCGTTAATGGGCAGTTCTTC.

This rearrangement joins TRBV5-5 to TRBJ2-5; a weak D match, TRBD2 (5 bases). CDR1 is SGHKS, CDR2 YYEKEE, per germline (reference sequence). The CDR3 totals 17 residues. Trimming took off 4 bases at V and 1 base at J, with 20 bases between the two ends. The CDR3 nucleotides read TGTGCCAGCAGCATGGTCCGTGACTACCACTCCCAAGAGACCCAGTACTTC. This translates into CASSMVRDYHSQETQYF.

The genes are TRBV9 and TRBJ2-3; 9 bases map to TRBD2. Germline CDR1 and CDR2: SGDLS and YYNGEE. The length of the CDR3 is 15 residues. After removal of 2 bases from V and 4 bases from J, the junction contained 5 bases not matched to a gene. The CDR3 sequence is CASSVTGLASDTQYF. Here the CDR3 DNA reads TGTGCCAGCAGCGTGACGGGACTAGCTTCAGATACGCAGTATTTT.

V usage is TRBV4-1 and J usage is TRBJ2-7; TRBD2 agrees at 8 bases. Trimming cost V 3 bases and J 3 bases; bases outside gene matches: 7. The CDR3 is made up of 15 amino acids. The germline gives CDR1 MGHRA, CDR2 YSYEKL. This CDR3 reads CASSHPSGSGYEQYF. DNA for the CDR3: TGCGCCAGCAGCCATCCGAGCGGGAGCGGCTACGAGCAGTACTTC.

V is TRBV7-9 and J is TRBJ2-3, with TRBD1 matching 8 bases. V was clipped by 5 bases and J by 1 base; unmatched bases: 5. Germline V lookup: CDR1 SEHNR, CDR2 FQNEAQ (reference sequence). This CDR3 region has 15 residues. Here the CDR3 reads CASSPQGAGTDTQYF. DNA for the CDR3: TGTGCCAGCAGCCCCCAGGGGGCAGGCACAGATACGCAGTATTTT.

The chain joins TRBV6-5 to TRBJ2-3; possibly TRBD2 for D (6 bases). The V gene lost 2 bases and the J gene lost 3 bases, with 21 bases spanning the gap. The CDR3 spans 18 residues. Germline CDR1 reads MNHEY; CDR2 reads SVGAGI. CDR3 nucleotides: TGTGCCAGCAGTTACACCCTTTCTTTGGTAGCGGTGACAGATACGCAGTATTTT. It specifies CASSYTLSLVAVTDTQYF.

This clonotype was seen only once. This rearrangement joins TRBV20-1 to TRBJ1-6; D is ambiguous. The CDR3 contains 13 residues. Germline loops: CDR1 DFQATT, CDR2 SNEGSKA (reference sequence). The germline V and J ends were trimmed by 3 bases and 8 bases, with 11 bases remaining between them. The CDR3 DNA reads TGCAGTGCTAGGGGTCTGAGGGATTCACCCCTCCACTTT. Protein sequence: CSARGLRDSPLHF.

This clonotype was recorded once. This chain links TRBV20-1 with TRBJ2-7, with unresolved D. From germline, CDR1 is DFQATT and CDR2 SNEGSKA (reference sequence). The CDR3 extends over 16 amino acids. V was clipped by 0 bases and J by 0 bases, with 15 bases between them. The CDR3 here is CSARDRGYTTSYEQYF. CDR3 DNA sequence: TGCAGTGCTAGAGATCGCGGTTACACTACCTCCTACGAGCAGTACTTC.

This clonotype was seen a few times. The chain links TRBV2 to TRBJ1-1; D is possibly TRBD1 (5 bases). This CDR3 comprises 17 residues. The germline gives CDR1 SNHLY, CDR2 FYNNEI. Trimming left V 1 base short and J 0 bases short, with 15 bases between. In nucleotides, the CDR3 is TGTGCCAGCAGTGAAGAACACAGAGGGGCTATGAACACTGAAGCTTTCTTT. Translation: CASSEEHRGAMNTEAFF.

A few counts support this clonotype. V gene TRBV12-3 or TRBV12-4 combines with J gene TRBJ2-1, with a tentative D call TRBD2 (6 bases). This CDR3 comprises 14 residues. V lost 5 bases and J lost 3, with 11 bases in between. CDR3 nucleotides: TGTGCCAGCAGTACGGGAGCGATCTACAATGAGCAGTTCTTC. Protein sequence: CASSTGAIYNEQFF.

The V gene is TRBV5-6, the J gene TRBJ1-2; 8 nucleotides line up with TRBD1. Germline V gives CDR1 SGHDT, CDR2 YYEEEE. J gave up 4 bases and V 0 bases, and 11 bases lay outside the gene matches. The length of the CDR3 is 17 residues. This CDR3 is CASSLGPRVGTGYGYTF. The CDR3 nucleotides read TGTGCCAGCAGCTTGGGGCCAAGAGTCGGGACAGGCTATGGCTACACCTTC. The complete variable domain, with remaining parts taken from reference TRBV5-6 and TRBJ1-2, reads DAGVTQSPTHLIKTRGQQVTLRCSPKSGHDTVSWYQQALGQGPQFIFQYYEEEERQRGNFPDRFSGHQFPNYSSELNVNALLLGDSALYLCASSLGPRVGTGYGYTFGSGTRLTVV.

This clonotype was seen just once. This chain joins TRBV11-2 and TRBJ2-7, with TRBD2 as a possible D gene (5 bases). The tail of the sequence fits TRBJ2-5 better, so the J call may be wrong. Germline CDR1 reads SGHAT; CDR2 reads FQNNGV. The length of the CDR3 is 15 residues. CDR3 coding DNA: TGTGCCAGCAGCTTAGGGACCTCTAGGGAGGAGACCCAGTACTTC. Its translation: CASSLGTSREETQYF.

This chain joins TRBV5-1 and TRBJ2-7; perhaps TRBD1 as D (5 bases). V lost 7 bases, J lost 0 bases, and 20 bases lay in between. The CDR3 spans 16 residues. Per the germline V gene, CDR1 is SGHRS and CDR2 is YFSETQ. The CDR3 DNA follows: TGCGCCAGCGCGTTTAGTTGGGGCCTTAGCTCCTACGAGCAGTACTTC. Protein: CASAFSWGLSSYEQYF.

The rearrangement joins TRBV5-5 to TRBJ1-5, with D hard to call. The CDR3 is 16 residues long. With 3 bases removed from V and 0 bases from J, the gap between germline ends came to 13 bases. Germline CDR1 is SGHKS and CDR2 is YYEKEE (reference sequence). The CDR3: CASSYRTKYSNQPQHF. Here the CDR3 DNA reads TGTGCCAGCAGCTACAGAACAAAATATAGCAATCAGCCCCAGCATTTT.

The V call is TRBV28, the J call TRBJ1-5; D is unresolved. The V end was cut by 7 bases, the J end by 0 bases, with 10 bases between. The CDR3 spans 14 residues. CDR1 and CDR2 (germline): MDHEN, SYDVKM. Here the CDR3 DNA reads TGTGCCAGCAATCCGCCCTATAGCAATCAGCCCCAGCATTTT. Translation gives CASNPPYSNQPQHF. The full variable domain, its missing parts supplied by reference TRBV28 and TRBJ1-5, is DVKVTQSSRYLVKRTGEKVFLECVQDMDHENMFWYRQDPGLGLRLIYFSYDVKMKEKGDIPEGYSVSREKKERFSLILESASTNQTSMYLCASNPPYSNQPQHFGDGTRLSIL.

This chain joins TRBV6-2 or TRBV6-3 and TRBJ2-7; D is perhaps TRBD1 or TRBD2 (5 bases each). TRBJ2-5 explains the end of the DNA better; the J call may be wrong. This CDR3 spans 14 amino acids. Germline loops: CDR1 MNHEY, CDR2 SVGEGT. The CDR3 reads CASSYWGGGETQYF. The DNA of the CDR3 is TGTGCCAGCAGTTATTGGGGTGGGGGAGAGACCCAGTACTTC.

The rearrangement uses TRBV20-1 and TRBJ2-7, with a weak D call TRBD1 (7 bases). CDR3 size: 16 residues. Trimming stripped 2 bases from V and 0 bases from J, with 17 bases between. The germline CDR1 and CDR2 sequences are DFQATT and SNEGSKA (reference sequence). CDR3 sequence: CSARPAQGGTSYEQYF. The CDR3 DNA follows: TGCAGTGCTAGACCGGCCCAGGGGGGTACCTCCTACGAGCAGTACTTC.

The chain recombines TRBV7-9 with TRBJ2-7; no definite D call. Deletions cut 5 bases from V and 6 bases from J, with 23 bases between. Germline assignment: CDR1 SEHNR and CDR2 FQNEAQ (reference sequence). The CDR3 covers 16 residues. The CDR3 region is CASSPPRAGLASEQYF. The CDR3 coding sequence is TGTGCCAGCAGCCCACCAAGGGCAGGATTGGCCAGCGAGCAGTACTTC.

V gene TRBV4-3 combines with J gene TRBJ2-7; D is undetermined. The CDR3 has 14 amino acids. The germline V gene encodes CDR1 LGHNA and CDR2 YSLEER. V was shortened by 3 bases and J by 4 bases, with 13 bases between the two germline ends. The CDR3 region has the DNA TGCGCCAGCAGCCAGGACCCAATTGGATACGAGCAGTACTTC. Protein: CASSQDPIGYEQYF.

This rearrangement joins TRBV21-1 to TRBJ1-1; the table's D call TRBD1 went unverified against the DNA. TRBV21-1 is given as a pseudogene. This CDR3 contains 10 residues. DNA for the CDR3: TGTGCCAGCACCGGACAGGAAGCTTTCTTT. Encoded protein: CASTGQEAFF.

The chain carries TRBV29-1 and TRBJ1-2, with a tentative D call TRBD1 (5 bases). Trimming pared 6 bases from V and 9 bases from J, leaving 26 bases between. Per germline, CDR1 SQVTM and CDR2 ANQGSEA. This CDR3 has 15 amino acids. The CDR3: CSVSPGGGGGLSYTF. The CDR3 bases are TGCAGCGTATCCCCCGGCGGGGGGGGAGGGTTAAGCTACACCTTC.

The genes are TRBV2 and TRBJ1-1; 12 positions match TRBD1. Germline CDR1 and CDR2: SNHLY and FYNNEI. Trimming removed 11 bases from V and 6 bases from J; junction bases left unmatched: 10. This CDR3 is 14 amino acids long. The CDR3 sequence: CADGTGGGKAEAFF. The CDR3 coding sequence is TGTGCCGACGGGACAGGGGGCGGTAAGGCTGAAGCTTTCTTT. Supplemented by reference TRBV2 and TRBJ1-1, the full variable domain reads EPEVTQTPSHQVTQMGQEVILRCVPISNHLYFYWYRQILGQKVEFLVSFYNNEISEKSEIFDDQFSVERPDGSNFTLKIRSTKLEDSAMYFCADGTGGGKAEAFFGQGTRLTVV.

The chain carries TRBV3-1 and TRBJ1-6; D may be TRBD1 (5 bases). V was trimmed by 8 bases and J by 11 bases, leaving 22 bases between them. CDR1 is LGHDT and CDR2 is YNNKEL in the germline V gene (reference sequence). This CDR3 has 15 amino acids. The CDR3 loop is CASPEGVRESAPLHF. The CDR3 DNA reads TGTGCCAGCCCCGAAGGGGTCAGGGAATCGGCACCCCTCCACTTT.

This clonotype was counted once. The genes are TRBV6-2 or TRBV6-3 and TRBJ2-1; 7 bases are a match to TRBD1. CDR3 length: 14 amino acids. With 7 bases clipped from V and 6 bases from J, the junction kept 9 bases outside the gene matches. Germline V gives CDR1 MNHEY, CDR2 SVGEGT. CDR3 nucleotides: TGTGCCAGCACCAGAAGACAGGGACCCAATGAGCAGTTCTTC. It encodes CASTRRQGPNEQFF.

The J gene is TRBJ2-1, the V gene TRBV20-1; D tentatively reads TRBD1 or TRBD2 (5 bases each). Germline V gene data show CDR1 as DFQATT and CDR2 as SNEGSKA (reference sequence). The CDR3 consists of 14 residues. With 3 bases removed from V and 12 bases from J, the gap between germline ends came to 21 bases. CDR3 DNA sequence: TGCAGTGCTAGGGACGTTTTGGGGATTGGGGGGCAGTTCTTC. Protein: CSARDVLGIGGQFF.

This chain uses TRBV12-3 or TRBV12-4 with TRBJ2-3; 16 nucleotides agree with TRBD2. The CDR3 totals 18 residues. V gave up 6 bases and J gave up 6 bases; unmatched junction bases: 12. CDR3 sequence (DNA): TGTGCCAGCAGGAATACGGGACTAGCGGGAGGGCGAGCGGATACGCAGTATTTT. Its translation is CASRNTGLAGGRADTQYF.